This TCR beta chain was recovered during a study of shared clonotypes between healthy human individuals. Germline lookup yields CDR1 SGHTA and CDR2 FQGNSA. With 5 bases removed from V and 1 base from J, the gap between germline ends came to 5 bases. There are 12 residues in the CDR3. Splitting the CD4+ cells yielded a CD45RA+ naive subset and a CD45RA-negative memory subset. TCRdb keeps only in-frame clones here, not all; method: immunoSEQ multiplex PCR. Of more than 2 million clones listed, roughly 94% are singletons. The chain joins TRBV7-2 to TRBJ1-1; D unclear. Source material: naive CD4+ T cells sorted from blood. Subset specified: CD45RA+ positively selected. The TCR was taken from a man between 18 and 35 years old in good health. CDR3 in amino acids: CASSTQNTEAFF. For the CDR3, the DNA is TGTGCCAGCAGCACGCAGAACACTGAAGCTTTCTTT.